Sequencing of this T cell receptor beta chain was carried out in a study of shared clonotypes between healthy human individuals. Regarding the study as a whole: The study found lower generation probabilities in non-shared clonotypes than in those shared by all four donors. A limitation of the genetic and exposure-history diversity represented arose from few donors.

Turning to this clone: Its target is not known.

The DNA input per sorted-subset replicate PCR was approximately 210 ng, corresponding to tens of thousands of T cell genomes. Assay: immunoSEQ multiplex PCR; the TCRdb copy retains only in-frame clones and omits some. In the table there are over 950,000 clones, roughly 77% of which are singletons. The CDR3 has 15 amino acids. V lost 2 bases, J lost 5 bases, and 10 bases stayed unmatched. CDR1 and CDR2 from the germline V gene are GTSNPN and SVGIG (reference sequence). The rearrangement joins TRBV30 to TRBJ2-5, with 8 bases fitting TRBD1. This clonotype was obtained from a man aged 18 to 30 in good health. Some clones in this sample may be carry-over from other donors' samples. The sample taken for sequencing was memory CD4+ T cells from PBMCs. Subset indicated: CD45RA-negative fraction. The CDR3 region has the DNA TGTGCCTGGAGTCTCAGGGGGCTTTTATTGGAGACCCAGTACTTC. Residues: CAWSLRGLLLETQYF.